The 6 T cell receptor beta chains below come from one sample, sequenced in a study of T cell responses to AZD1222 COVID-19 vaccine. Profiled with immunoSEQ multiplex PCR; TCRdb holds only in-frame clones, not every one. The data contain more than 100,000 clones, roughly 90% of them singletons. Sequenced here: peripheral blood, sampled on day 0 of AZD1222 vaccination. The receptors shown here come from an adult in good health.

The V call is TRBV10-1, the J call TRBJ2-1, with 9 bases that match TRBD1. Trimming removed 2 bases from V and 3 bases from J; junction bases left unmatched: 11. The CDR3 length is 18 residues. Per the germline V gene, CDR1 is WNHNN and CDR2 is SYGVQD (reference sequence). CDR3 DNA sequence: TGCGCCAGCAGTGAGAGGGGGGACAGGGAGGGATACTACAATGAGCAGTTCTTC. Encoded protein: CASSERGDREGYYNEQFF.

The CDR3 coding sequence is TGTGCCAGCAGCTTGAGTTCGAGCAGCCAAGAGACCCAGTACTTC. Translating gives CASSLSSSSQETQYF. The rearrangement links TRBV5-4 to TRBJ2-5; D unresolved. Germline loops: CDR1 SGHNT, CDR2 YYREEE (reference sequence). The CDR3 is 15 amino acids. V was cut by 1 base and J by 1 base, with 11 bases left in between.

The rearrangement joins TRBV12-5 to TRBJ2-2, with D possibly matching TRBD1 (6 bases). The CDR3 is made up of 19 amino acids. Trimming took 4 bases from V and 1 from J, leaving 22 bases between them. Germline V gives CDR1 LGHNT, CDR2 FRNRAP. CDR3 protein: CASGSRDKGSLKNTGELFF. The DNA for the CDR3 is TGTGCTAGTGGTTCCCGGGACAAAGGTTCCCTCAAGAACACCGGGGAGCTGTTTTTT. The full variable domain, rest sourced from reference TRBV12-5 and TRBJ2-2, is DARVTQTPRHKVTEMGQEVTMRCQPILGHNTVFWYRQTMMQGLELLAYFRNRAPLDDSGMPKDRFSAEMPDATLATLKIQPSEPRDSAVYFCASGSRDKGSLKNTGELFFGEGSRLTVL.

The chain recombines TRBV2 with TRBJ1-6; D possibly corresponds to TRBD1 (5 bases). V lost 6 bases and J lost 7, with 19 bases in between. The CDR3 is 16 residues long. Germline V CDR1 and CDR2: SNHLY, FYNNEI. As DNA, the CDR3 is TGTGCCAGCAGGCGCGGAAAGGTTGGGGGGAATTCACCCCTCCACTTT. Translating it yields CASRRGKVGGNSPLHF.

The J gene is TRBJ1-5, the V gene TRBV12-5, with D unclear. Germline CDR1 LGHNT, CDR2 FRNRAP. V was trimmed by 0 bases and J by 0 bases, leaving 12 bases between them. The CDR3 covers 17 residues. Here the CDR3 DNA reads TGTGCTAGTGGTTTGGTATGGGAGCCTTCTAGCAATCAGCCCCAGCATTTT. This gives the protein CASGLVWEPSSNQPQHF.

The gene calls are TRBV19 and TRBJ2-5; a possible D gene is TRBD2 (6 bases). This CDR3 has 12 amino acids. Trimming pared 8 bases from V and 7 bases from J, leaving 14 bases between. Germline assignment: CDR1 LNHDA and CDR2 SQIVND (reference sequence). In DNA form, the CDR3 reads TGTGCCAGTGGAACGGAGGGGAGGACCCAGTACTTC. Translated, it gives CASGTEGRTQYF.